Reported below is one T cell receptor beta chain. This clone's antigen is unknown. No base quality information exists; no much larger clone differs at one position. Spanning cysteine to phenylalanine, the CDR3 consists of 18 amino acids. Solely the CDR3 DNA is kept, with 54 bases framed from the first base. Trimmed from V: 5 bases; trimmed from J: 0 bases; junction bases lacking a gene match: 9. CDR1 is given as SGHTA and CDR2 as FQGTGA, both from the germline V gene. The treatment or condition label for this specimen denotes: live attenuated yellow fever vaccine strain. Two biological replicates of bulk PBMCs were collected at each blood-draw timepoint. A standard Ficoll-Paque protocol was used to isolate PBMCs from peripheral blood. TriZol was used to extract RNA from bulk PBMCs, from CD4 and CD8 fractions, and from dextramer-positive and dextramer-negative fractions. Synthesis of TCR cDNA relied on 5'RACE template switching, a step that introduced a universal primer site along with unique molecular identifiers. cDNA synthesis was primed from both the TCR alpha and TCR beta constant segments. Library amplification used two PCR steps, and the second PCR step added sample barcodes and sequencing adapters. Sequencing of the libraries was done on either Illumina HiSeq 2500 (2x100 bp) or NovaSeq (2x150 bp). Processing in the source paper ran as follows. MIGEC was used to demultiplex reads and collapse the reads into UMI consensus sequences, and MiXCR was used for V(D)J alignment. Clonotypes responding to the vaccine were identified with edgeR on replicate PBMC samples, with the criteria of FDR below 0.01 and a log2 fold change above 5 up to day 15. CD4 or CD8 identity was assigned to each bulk clonotype according to whether the clonotype was present at higher abundance in the sequenced CD4 repertoire or the sequenced CD8 repertoire. The public reads were quality trimmed at Q25 with fastp and then assembled into clones with MiXCR by TCRdb, keeping productive beta chains. Merged by CDR3 protein, the rows form single entries marked with the most common genes and DNA. TCRdb's processing, not the authors', yielded these V and J calls. In all, the sample holds approximately 580,000 distinct CDR3 sequences, and less than 20% of those were seen once. 15% to 20% of the sample is held by the ten biggest clonotypes.

This specimen comes from a study of T cells after yellow fever vaccination (dated by TCRdb to 2018 to 2020). Some background on the complete study: The SMART-Seq v4 Ultra Low Input RNA kit was used to prepare libraries from fractions with low cell numbers. Bulk TCR alpha and beta repertoires were sequenced longitudinally to track T-cell clones before and after primary and booster YFV17D yellow fever vaccination. Bulk PBMC replicates and cell subsets were isolated from blood drawn at multiple timepoints before and after both primary and secondary immunization. Two healthy male donors, one aged 18 to 30 and one aged 30 to 40 years, made up the cohort.

The full study reports these points: Because only a couple of donors were included in the study, the extent to which the findings can be generalized is limited. The secondary T-cell response was found to be weaker but faster than the primary response, with a peak reached on day 5 rather than on day 15. Most clones expanded after primary vaccination (almost 97% of CD4 and around 88% of CD8) were re-detected after the booster, suggesting that broad memory maintenance occurred. A small fraction of clonotypes showed up in both the CD4 and CD8 compartments, probably as a result of convergent recombination. FACS-sorted repertoires could contain abundant contaminating clonotypes from the bulk population, so computational filtering was required.

This sequence was found in a man younger than 35 who received the YFV17D yellow fever vaccine. The sequence joins TRBV7-3 to TRBJ2-6; 8 central bases correspond to TRBD1. The sample in question was PBMCs, obtained 5 days after the first yellow fever vaccination. The CDR3 region has the sequence CASSKDRVDPSGANVLTF. The DNA reads as follows: TGTGCCAGCAGCAAGGACAGGGTGGACCCCTCTGGGGCCAACGTCCTGACTTTC.